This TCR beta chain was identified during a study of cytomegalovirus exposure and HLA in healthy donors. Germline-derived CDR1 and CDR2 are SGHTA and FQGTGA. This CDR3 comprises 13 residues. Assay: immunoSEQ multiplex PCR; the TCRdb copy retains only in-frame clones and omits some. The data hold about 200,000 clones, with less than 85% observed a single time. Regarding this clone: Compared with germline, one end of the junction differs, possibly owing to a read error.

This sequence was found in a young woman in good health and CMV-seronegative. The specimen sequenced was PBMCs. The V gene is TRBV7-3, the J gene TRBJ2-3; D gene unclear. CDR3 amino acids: CASSLRGADTQYF. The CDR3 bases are TGTGCCAGCAGTTTAAGAGGAGCAGATACGCAGTATTTT.